This T cell receptor (beta chain) is drawn from a study of T-cell reconstitution after alpha-beta-depleted transplantation in children. The V end was cut by 4 bases, the J end by 4 bases, with 16 bases between. CDR3 length equals 15 residues. Regarding the study as a whole: Approximately two months post-transplant, alpha-beta T cells reportedly originated from several hundred expanded graft clones.

The authors prepared the TCRbeta library with unique molecular identifiers. TCRdb re-derived calls from the PCR reads in MiXCR, one entry per CDR3 protein. This table holds approximately 500,000 distinct CDR3 sequences, over 9.5% found once. This clonotype was seen only a few times. Its matching antigen is unknown. The source was PBMCs, collected before TCRalphabeta/CD19-depleted stem cell transplant. The sequence was obtained from a child aged 2-9 years with inherited bone marrow failure, due to receive a stem cell transplant. This chain uses TRBV12-3 or TRBV12-4 with TRBJ1-2; maybe TRBD1 (6 bases). The CDR3 is CASSSGAAGPYGYTF. In nucleotides, the CDR3 is TGTGCCAGCAGTTCGGGGGCGGCAGGACCCTATGGCTACACCTTC.